This TCR beta chain was recovered during a study of cytomegalovirus exposure and HLA in healthy donors. Primers for the PCR totalled 60 Vbeta and 13 Jbeta. The table came from immunoSEQ multiplex PCR; TCRdb's copy has only in-frame clones and leaves some out. The data show under 200,000 clones, over 65% seen once. Sequencing used PBMCs. The sequence was collected from a woman aged 45-59 years in good health and CMV-seropositive.

The CDR3, as DNA: TGTGCCAGCAGGAAGGACAGGGACCGGTACACTGAAGCTTTCTTT. Amino acids: CASRKDRDRYTEAFF. The V gene is TRBV27, the J gene TRBJ1-1, with 8 bases identical to TRBD1. Unmatched junction bases numbered 9, after V lost 6 bases and J lost 3 bases. The CDR3 runs 15 residues. CDR1 and CDR2 from the germline V gene are MNHEY and SMNVEV (reference sequence).